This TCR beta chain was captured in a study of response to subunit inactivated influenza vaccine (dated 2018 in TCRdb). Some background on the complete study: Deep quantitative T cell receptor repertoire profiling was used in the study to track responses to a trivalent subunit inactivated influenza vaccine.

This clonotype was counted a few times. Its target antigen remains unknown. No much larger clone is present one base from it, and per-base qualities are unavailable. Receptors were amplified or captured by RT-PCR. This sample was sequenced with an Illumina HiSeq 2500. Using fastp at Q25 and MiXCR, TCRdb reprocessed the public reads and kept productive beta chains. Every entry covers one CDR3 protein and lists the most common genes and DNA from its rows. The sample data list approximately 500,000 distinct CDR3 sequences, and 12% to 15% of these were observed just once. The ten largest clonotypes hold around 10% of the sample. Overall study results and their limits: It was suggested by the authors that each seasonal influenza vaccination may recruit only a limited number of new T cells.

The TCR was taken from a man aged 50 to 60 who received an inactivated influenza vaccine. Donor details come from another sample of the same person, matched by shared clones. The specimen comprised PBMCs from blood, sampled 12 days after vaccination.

The CDR3 region has the sequence CASSLPKGGSLNEQFF. DNA sequence: TGTGCCAGCAGCCTCCCTAAGGGCGGGTCCCTCAATGAGCAGTTCTTC. The sequence links TRBV7-2 to TRBJ2-1; the best D guess is TRBD2, with 5 bases matching. Via the germline V gene, CDR1 is SGHTA and CDR2 FQGNSA. The CDR3, from cysteine to phenylalanine, totals 16 residues. Left in the record is the CDR3 DNA by itself, 48 bases read in frame from the first base. V sheds 5 bases and J sheds 6 bases, leaving 20 bases between their ends.